This TCR beta chain was found in a study of control samples from healthy donors and cancer patients. Here immunoSEQ multiplex PCR was the method, and the copy in TCRdb shows in-frame clones only, minus some. The sample holds tens of thousands of clones; 88% are singletons and the top ten take over 35%. Source material: PBMCs. This receptor was obtained from a man aged 50 or older with head and neck cancer.

CDR3 nucleotide sequence: TGTGCCAGCAGCCCCCTTAGTTGGGGGAATGAGCAGTTCTTC. Amino acids: CASSPLSWGNEQFF. The J gene is TRBJ2-1, the V gene TRBV2, with D perhaps given as TRBD1 or TRBD2 (5 bases each). The CDR3 is made up of 14 amino acids. Germline CDR1 and CDR2: SNHLY and FYNNEI. V was pared by 6 bases and J by 7 bases, with 16 bases between.